This T cell receptor beta chain emerged from a study of T cells expressing NK-cell markers. Looking at the study overall: Underlying the TCR beta repertoires were sorted CD3+CD56+NKG2C+, CD3+CD56+NKG2C- and CD3+CD56-NKG2C+ T cells. The study, taken as a whole, reports: In a group of 5 or 6 donors, dominant NKG2C+ clonotypes represented 1.0-7.0% of CD8+ T cells. These clonotypes also led the CD3+CD56-NKG2C+ fraction in a few donors.

Of note for this clonotype: Its cognate antigen is unknown.

Making the TCR beta cDNA relied on 5'RACE template switching with UMIs. From its re-call of the 5' RACE reads, TCRdb lists each CDR3 protein once, without DNA. The sample table includes 250,000 to 300,000 distinct CDR3 sequences. The germline V gene encodes CDR1 SGHRS and CDR2 YFSETQ. The CDR3 consists of 13 residues. The rearrangement uses TRBV5-1 and TRBJ2-3. This TCR derives from a woman aged 18-70 years in good health. The specimen was blood T cells: a sorted CD56 or NKG2C T cell subset, CD4+ or CD8+ T cells, or bulk PBMC T cells (not recorded which). The CDR3: CASSITGTDTQYF.